The rows below give T cell receptor beta chains drawn from one sample of a study of blood T cell repertoires in COVID-19. Libraries were prepared by immunoSEQ multiplex PCR; TCRdb keeps only in-frame clonotypes and omits some of them. The sample has about 240,000 clones, 86% seen once. Sequencing was done on a sample of PBMCs or T cells enriched from blood (not recorded which). Receptors were obtained from a woman in her thirties or forties with acute COVID-19. Each CDR3 is given with its conserved first and last residue. A D gene is named only where the DNA matches it firmly. Rows may omit the clone size; those that give it use once, few, many or a size class.

j_call,clone_size,d_call,v_call,cdr3_nt,cdr3_aa
TRBJ2-3,.,TRBD1,TRBV27,TGTGCCAGCAGTCCGAGGGGACAGGCGCGGTGGGGCACAGATACGCAGTATTTT,CASSPRGQARWGTDTQYF
TRBJ2-1,.,TRBD2,TRBV7-2,TGTGCCAGCAGCTTTAGGGGTTTTAGACTAGCGGGAGGTTCTGAGCAGTTCTTC,CASSFRGFRLAGGSEQFF
TRBJ2-1,few,TRBD2,TRBV7-3,TGTGCCAGCAGATCCCCTAGCGGGAGAGGCGATGAGCAGTTCTTC,CASRSPSGRGDEQFF
TRBJ2-1,.,TRBD2,TRBV3-1/TRBV3-2,TGTGCCAGCAGCCCGGGACTAGCGGGAGCGGGCGGGCAGTTCTTC,CASSPGLAGAGGQFF
TRBJ2-3,.,.,TRBV5-4,TGTGCCAGCAGCACGCTACTAGCAAGCACAGATACGCAGTATTTT,CASSTLLASTDTQYF
TRBJ2-7,.,TRBD2,TRBV11-1,TGTGCCAGCAGCTCCGTGGCGGGAGATCGTGAGGAGCAGTACTTC,CASSSVAGDREEQYF
TRBJ2-1,.,TRBD2,TRBV5-1,TGCGCCAGCAGCGCCGGACTAGCAGGGAATGAGCAGTTCTTC,CASSAGLAGNEQFF
TRBJ2-3,.,.,TRBV10-1,TGCGCCAGCAGTGAGTTCCCTAGCAGTGATACGCAGTATTTT,CASSEFPSSDTQYF
TRBJ1-6,.,.,TRBV5-4,TGTGCCAGCAGCTTGGACCCAGGAGGCGGTTCACCCCTCCACTTT,CASSLDPGGGSPLHF
TRBJ1-5,.,TRBD1,TRBV19,TGTGCCAGTAGCGGACAGGGTGGTGGAAGCAATCAGCCCCAGCATTTT,CASSGQGGGSNQPQHF
TRBJ1-5,.,.,TRBV27,TGTGCCAGCAAACCCACGAGTTCGGAGCCCCAGCATTTT,CASKPTSSEPQHF
TRBJ2-7,.,TRBD2,TRBV7-2,TGTGCCAGCAGCCAACCGAGCGGGAGGGAATCCTACGAGCAGTACTTC,CASSQPSGRESYEQYF
TRBJ2-1,once,TRBD1,TRBV11-3,TGTGCCAGCAGCCTATCGGGACAGGGGTTACAGCAGTTCTTC,CASSLSGQGLQQFF
TRBJ2-7,.,TRBD2,TRBV5-4,TGTGCCAGCAGCTTGGCGGGGGGGCGCCCCTCCTACGAGCAGTACTTC,CASSLAGGRPSYEQYF
TRBJ1-2,.,TRBD1,TRBV19,TGTGCCAGTAAGCCCGGGACAGGGGAATATGGCTACACCTTC,CASKPGTGEYGYTF
TRBJ1-2,.,.,TRBV2,TGTGCCAGCAGGGAGACTAGCGGGGGTGGCTATGGCTACACCTTC,CASRETSGGGYGYTF
TRBJ1-3,.,TRBD1,TRBV7-2,TGTGCCAGCAGCCAGGGGCGGACAGGGGACCCGGGGGTAAACACCATATATTTT,CASSQGRTGDPGVNTIYF
TRBJ2-1,.,TRBD1,TRBV2,TGTGCCAGCAGCCTAGGGACAGGGGGACAATACAATGAGCAGTTCTTC,CASSLGTGGQYNEQFF
TRBJ1-2,.,TRBD1,TRBV29-1,TGCAGCGTTGACGGGGACAGCAACTATGGCTACACCTTC,CSVDGDSNYGYTF
TRBJ1-5,.,.,TRBV7-8,TGTGCCAGCAGCCCAGCCAGACAGAATAGCAATCAGCCCCAGCATTTT,CASSPARQNSNQPQHF
TRBJ2-7,.,.,TRBV11-2,TGTGCCAGCAGCTTAGATACAGACTCCTACGAGCAGTACTTC,CASSLDTDSYEQYF
TRBJ2-1,.,TRBD2,TRBV28,TGTGCCAGCAGGGGGGGACTAGAGGATTTCTACAATGAGCAGTTCTTC,CASRGGLEDFYNEQFF